This passage covers 4 T cell receptor beta chains from one sample sequenced in a study of cytomegalovirus exposure and HLA in healthy donors. Assay: immunoSEQ multiplex PCR; the TCRdb copy retains only in-frame clones and omits some. The sample consists of about 250,000 clones, around nine tenths of them appearing once. Sequenced sample: PBMCs. The receptors shown here come from a man between 18 and 35 years old in good health and CMV-seronegative.

This chain links TRBV5-1 with TRBJ2-7; 11 bases fit TRBD1. The CDR3 loop spans 15 amino acids. Germline V gene data show CDR1 as SGHRS and CDR2 as YFSETQ. J gave up 6 bases and V 4 bases, and 9 bases lay outside the gene matches. CDR3 nucleotides: TGCGCCAGCAGCAATGGACAGGGGGCGACGGTCGAGCAGTACTTC. Translated, it gives CASSNGQGATVEQYF.

This sequence joins TRBV5-4 and TRBJ2-2; 8 nucleotides agree with TRBD1. V shed 3 bases and J 1 base; nucleotides not matched to a gene: 2. The CDR3 covers 15 residues. Germline assignment: CDR1 SGHNT and CDR2 YYREEE (reference sequence). The CDR3 loop is CASSSGTGNTGELFF. The CDR3 nucleotides read TGTGCCAGCAGCTCCGGGACAGGGAACACCGGGGAGCTGTTTTTT.

J is TRBJ1-2 and V is TRBV29-1, with D perhaps TRBD1 (6 bases). The CDR3 contains 14 residues. V dropped 5 bases and J dropped 3 bases, with 16 bases sitting between them. Germline V gene sequence: CDR1 SQVTM, CDR2 ANQGSEA. The CDR3 protein is CSVRTDRLYYGYTF. CDR3 in DNA: TGCAGCGTTAGGACAGATCGCCTTTACTATGGCTACACCTTC.

The chain employs TRBV10-2 and TRBJ2-1, with a possible D match to TRBD2 (6 bases). Trimming took off 1 base at V and 4 bases at J, with 11 bases between the two ends. The germline V gene has CDR1 WSHSY and CDR2 SAAADI. This CDR3 region has 15 residues. The CDR3 DNA reads as TGCGCCAGCAGTGAGTGGCGGGCGGGATACAATGAGCAGTTCTTC. It encodes CASSEWRAGYNEQFF.